This T cell receptor (beta chain) was captured by sequencing in a study of blood T cell repertoires in COVID-19. The wider study: The United States, Italy and Spain provided the acute and convalescent COVID-19 samples. T cells, B-cell-depleted T cells, or PBMCs supplied cDNA or gDNA.

Original methodology: Scientists estimated how many nucleated cells there were by amplifying reference gene primers. Sequenced by immunoSEQ multiplex PCR; TCRdb stores in-frame clones only, minus some. The V and J calls and clone size are taken from that table; D and trimming were inferred from the DNA. The table has approximately 200,000 clones, roughly nine tenths seen once. The clonotype was recovered from a woman under 40 with active or convalescent COVID-19. The source material was peripheral blood.

CDR3 in amino acids: CASSYSNGEAFF. The CDR3 DNA follows: TGTGCCAGCAGTTACTCGAACGGTGAAGCTTTCTTT. The J gene is TRBJ1-1, the V gene TRBV6-5, with D unclear. In germline, CDR1 is MNHEY, CDR2 SVGAGI. This CDR3 comprises 12 residues. V shed 0 bases and J shed 7 bases, with 6 bases lying between them.